Given below is one T cell receptor beta chain in context. The sample is drawn from a study of blood T cell repertoires in COVID-19. TCRdb keeps only in-frame clones here, not all; method: immunoSEQ multiplex PCR. The repertoire consists of a few hundred thousand clones, with approximately 82% occurring once and the leading ten covering 0.95% to 1.5%. V dropped 3 bases and J dropped 5 bases, with 7 bases sitting between them. There are 12 residues in the CDR3. Germline CDR1 is SGHTA and CDR2 is FQGNSA. Sequencing was performed on peripheral blood. The origin of this receptor is a woman between 50 and 59 years old with acute or convalescent COVID-19. The gene calls are TRBV7-2 and TRBJ1-2; no firm D call. The CDR3 protein is CASSFNRYGYTF. In DNA form, the CDR3 reads TGTGCCAGCAGCTTCAATCGGTATGGCTACACCTTC.